This T cell receptor (beta chain) derives from a study of shared T cell receptors in the human thymus. CDR3 size: 14 residues. V was clipped by 7 bases and J by 1 base, with 12 bases between them. The germline V gene has CDR1 LGHNT and CDR2 FRNRAP. Only in-frame clones appear in the TCRdb table, and some are missing; sequencing was by immunoSEQ multiplex PCR. Of 600,000 to 900,000 clones in the sample, 75% to 90% were seen once. These data were likewise used in another study, on human thymus T cells. Turning to that study: Serving as donors were healthy Finnish infants, each of whom was having open corrective surgery for congenital heart defects. Resections removed during corrective heart surgery provided the thymus tissue used. Related research examined unrelated individuals and reported that their thymic repertoires overlapped highly.

The specimen sequenced was thymocytes. The V and J genes are TRBV12-5 and TRBJ2-3; D not resolved. This sequence originates from a girl less than two years old with a congenital heart defect. CDR3: CASAQRGGTDTQYF. The CDR3 nucleotides are TGTGCTAGTGCCCAGCGAGGAGGCACAGATACGCAGTATTTT. Full variable domain (missing parts from reference TRBV12-5 and TRBJ2-3): DARVTQTPRHKVTEMGQEVTMRCQPILGHNTVFWYRQTMMQGLELLAYFRNRAPLDDSGMPKDRFSAEMPDATLATLKIQPSEPRDSAVYFCASAQRGGTDTQYFGPGTRLTVL.